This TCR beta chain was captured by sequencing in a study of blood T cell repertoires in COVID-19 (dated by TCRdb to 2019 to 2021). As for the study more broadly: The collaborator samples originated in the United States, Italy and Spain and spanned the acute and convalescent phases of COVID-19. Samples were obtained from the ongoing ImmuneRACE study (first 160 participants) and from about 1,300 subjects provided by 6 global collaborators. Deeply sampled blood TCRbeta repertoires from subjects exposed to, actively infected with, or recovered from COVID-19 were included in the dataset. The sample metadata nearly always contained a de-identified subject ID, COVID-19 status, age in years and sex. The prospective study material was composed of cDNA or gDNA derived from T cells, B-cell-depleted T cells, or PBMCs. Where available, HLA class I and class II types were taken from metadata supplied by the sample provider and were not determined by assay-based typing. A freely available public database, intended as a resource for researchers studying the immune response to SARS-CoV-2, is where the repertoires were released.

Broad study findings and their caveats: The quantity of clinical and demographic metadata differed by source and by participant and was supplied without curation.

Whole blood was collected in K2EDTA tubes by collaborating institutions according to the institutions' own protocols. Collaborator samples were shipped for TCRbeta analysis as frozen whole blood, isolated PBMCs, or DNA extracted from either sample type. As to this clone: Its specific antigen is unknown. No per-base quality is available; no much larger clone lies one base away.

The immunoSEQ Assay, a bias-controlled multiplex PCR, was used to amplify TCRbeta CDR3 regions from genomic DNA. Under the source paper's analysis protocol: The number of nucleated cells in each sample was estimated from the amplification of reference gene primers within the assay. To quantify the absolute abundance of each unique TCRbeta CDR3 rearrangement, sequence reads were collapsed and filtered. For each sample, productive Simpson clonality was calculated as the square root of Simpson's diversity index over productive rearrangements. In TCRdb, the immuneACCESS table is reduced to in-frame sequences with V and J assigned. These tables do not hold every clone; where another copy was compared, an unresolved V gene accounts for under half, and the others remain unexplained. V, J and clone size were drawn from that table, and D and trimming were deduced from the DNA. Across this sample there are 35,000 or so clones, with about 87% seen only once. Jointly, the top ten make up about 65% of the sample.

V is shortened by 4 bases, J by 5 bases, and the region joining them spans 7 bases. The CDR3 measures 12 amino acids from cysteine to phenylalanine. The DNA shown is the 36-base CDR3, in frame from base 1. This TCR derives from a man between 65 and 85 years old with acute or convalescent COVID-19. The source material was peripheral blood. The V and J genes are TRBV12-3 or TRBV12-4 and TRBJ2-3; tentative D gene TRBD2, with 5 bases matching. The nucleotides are TGTGCCAGCAGTTACGGGGAAGATACGCAGTATTTT. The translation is CASSYGEDTQYF.